One and the same sample provided the 18 T cell receptor beta chains below, sequenced in a study of follicular helper T cells after annual influenza vaccination. Time point meaning: 2015-2016 season, pre-vaccination. Clones were sequenced by immunoSEQ multiplex PCR, and TCRdb holds only the in-frame ones, with some missing. The sample lists roughly 6,100 clones, 80% to 85% seen once, with approximately 0.8% in the top ten. This specimen was CXCR5- memory CD4+ T cells sorted from blood, taken on the day of influenza vaccination. All receptors derive from an adult who received the influenza vaccine.

This rearrangement joins TRBV7-3 to TRBJ2-1; TRBD1 aligns across 9 bases. The CDR3 consists of 14 residues. Per the germline V gene, CDR1 is SGHTA and CDR2 is FQGTGA. With 4 bases clipped from V and 7 bases from J, the junction kept 5 bases outside the gene matches. The CDR3 sequence: CASSSTGGLNEQFF. The CDR3 nucleotides read TGTGCCAGCAGCTCGACAGGGGGGTTAAATGAGCAGTTCTTC.

The chain joins TRBV11-2 to TRBJ1-1, with TRBD1 as a possible D gene (5 bases). Germline V lookup: CDR1 SGHAT, CDR2 FQNNGV. Trimming stripped 4 bases from V and 6 bases from J, with 12 bases between. The CDR3 spans 13 residues. This CDR3 is CASSSRVSPEAFF. CDR3 in DNA: TGTGCCAGCAGCTCCAGGGTGAGCCCTGAAGCTTTCTTT.

This clone was seen just once. V usage is TRBV7-6 and J usage is TRBJ2-5; the D is unclear. The CDR3 extends over 12 amino acids. The V end lost 5 bases, the J end lost 1 base, and 5 bases lay between the germline ends. Germline V CDR1 and CDR2: SGHVS, FNYEAQ. The CDR3 here is CASSLVQETQYF. The CDR3 region has the DNA TGTGCCAGCAGCCTAGTCCAAGAGACCCAGTACTTC.

This clone came up a few times. This chain uses TRBV5-4 with TRBJ2-7, with D unclear. Germline V lookup: CDR1 SGHNT, CDR2 YYREEE (reference sequence). The CDR3 is made up of 12 amino acids. V lost 4 bases and J lost 4, with 9 bases in between. The CDR3 DNA is TGTGCCAGCAGCAATGACGGGTACGAGCAGTACTTC. Encoded protein: CASSNDGYEQYF.

The chain is built from TRBV19 and TRBJ1-5, with unresolved D. This CDR3 has 14 residues. Trimming stripped 5 bases from V and 0 bases from J, with 8 bases between. CDR1 is LNHDA and CDR2 is SQIVND in the germline V gene (reference sequence). CDR3 protein: CASSLRHSNQPQHF. The DNA for the CDR3 is TGTGCCAGTAGTCTCCGTCATAGCAATCAGCCCCAGCATTTT.

The chain is built from TRBV19 and TRBJ1-5; D is undetermined. Trimming cost V 2 bases and J 1 base, with 9 bases left between them. The CDR3 covers 15 residues. Germline lookup yields CDR1 LNHDA and CDR2 SQIVND (reference sequence). The CDR3 nucleotides read TGTGCCAGTAGTATAAGGCGGCGGAGCAATCAGCCCCAGCATTTT. It specifies CASSIRRRSNQPQHF.

V gene TRBV6-5 combines with J gene TRBJ2-2, with 8 positions matching TRBD1. This CDR3 is 13 amino acids long. The germline gives CDR1 MNHEY, CDR2 SVGAGI. V shed 8 bases, J shed 3 bases, and the junction held 2 bases outside the gene matches. CDR3 residues: CASDRGYTGELFF. DNA of the CDR3: TGTGCCAGCGACAGGGGTTACACCGGGGAGCTGTTTTTT.

The rearrangement uses TRBV5-4 and TRBJ2-1; TRBD2 matches 15 bases. Germline CDR1 SGHNT, CDR2 YYREEE (reference sequence). The V gene end was trimmed by 3 bases and the J gene end by 5 bases; junction bases not matched to a gene: 6. The length of the CDR3 is 17 residues. As DNA, the CDR3 is TGTGCCAGCAGCTCGGGACTAGCGGGGGGACCGAACAATGAGCAGTTCTTC. Translation: CASSSGLAGGPNNEQFF.

The gene calls are TRBV2 and TRBJ1-3, with no clear D. Looked up from germline, CDR1 is SNHLY and CDR2 is FYNNEI. There are 17 residues in the CDR3. V dropped 6 bases and J dropped 2 bases, with 20 bases sitting between them. As DNA, the CDR3 is TGTGCCAGCAGGAACACGGACGGCTGGTACCCTGGAAACACCATATATTTT. Its translation: CASRNTDGWYPGNTIYF.

J is TRBJ2-1 and V is TRBV7-3; D is undetermined. Trimming cost V 1 base and J 3 bases, with 4 bases left between them. There are 13 residues in the CDR3. CDR1 SGHTA and CDR2 FQGTGA come from the germline V gene. This CDR3 is CASSLSGYNEQFF. As DNA, the CDR3 is TGTGCCAGCAGCTTAAGCGGCTACAATGAGCAGTTCTTC.

This clone was observed once. J is TRBJ1-1 and V is TRBV5-1, with 7 nucleotides matching TRBD1. This CDR3 has 16 residues. Trimming cost V 0 bases and J 0 bases; bases outside gene matches: 5. Germline V gives CDR1 SGHRS, CDR2 YFSETQ. The DNA of the CDR3 is TGCGCCAGCAGCTTGGTACCGACAGGGCTGAACACTGAAGCTTTCTTT. This encodes CASSLVPTGLNTEAFF.

The genes are TRBV10-2 and TRBJ1-5; a weak D match, TRBD1 (5 bases). This CDR3 comprises 18 residues. V was pared by 3 bases and J by 1 base, with 19 bases between. CDR1 and CDR2 (germline): WSHSY, SAAADI. The CDR3 reads CASSDLLGTGVSNQPQHF. The CDR3 coding sequence is TGCGCCAGCAGTGACCTCCTTGGCACGGGGGTAAGCAATCAGCCCCAGCATTTT.

The V gene is TRBV19, the J gene TRBJ2-1; 9 nucleotides match TRBD2. This CDR3 has 17 amino acids. Unmatched junction bases numbered 19, after V lost 8 bases and J lost 8 bases. Germline CDR1 and CDR2: LNHDA and SQIVND (reference sequence). CDR3 in amino acids: CASGTRGGRKSSYEQFF. In nucleotides, the CDR3 is TGTGCCAGTGGGACGCGGGGGGGCCGTAAATCCTCTTATGAGCAGTTCTTC.

This chain uses TRBV5-1 with TRBJ2-1; TRBD1 might be the D (6 bases). CDR1 is SGHRS and CDR2 is YFSETQ in the germline V gene. Trimming removed 2 bases at V and 6 bases at J, with 15 bases between. CDR3 length: 15 amino acids. DNA for the CDR3: TGCGCCAGCAGCTTACGGGGCTCACAGGGCAATGAGCAGTTCTTC. This gives the protein CASSLRGSQGNEQFF.

The chain is built from TRBV7-3 and TRBJ1-1; 7 bases fit TRBD1. V lost 5 bases, J lost 1 base, and 4 bases stayed unmatched. CDR1 and CDR2 from the germline V gene are SGHTA and FQGTGA. This CDR3 comprises 14 residues. The CDR3 DNA follows: TGTGCCAGCAGCCCAGGGGGATCGAACACTGAAGCTTTCTTT. Amino acid sequence: CASSPGGSNTEAFF.

This clone was found a few times. The chain recombines TRBV9 with TRBJ1-6; D is uncertain. Trimming shortened V by 1 base and J by 10 bases, and 9 bases separated the two germline ends. CDR3 length: 13 amino acids. Germline V gene sequence: CDR1 SGDLS, CDR2 YYNGEE. The CDR3, as DNA: TGTGCCAGCAGCGTAAGGAGGGAATCACCCCTCCACTTT. Its translation: CASSVRRESPLHF.

The V and J genes are TRBV6-5 and TRBJ2-7; either TRBD1 or TRBD2 may supply D (5 bases each). The CDR3 spans 15 residues. Per the germline V gene, CDR1 is MNHEY and CDR2 is SVGAGI. Trimming removed 2 bases from V and 0 bases from J, with 11 bases in between. This CDR3 is CASSYRDGSSYEQYF. The CDR3 DNA sequence: TGTGCCAGCAGTTACCGGGACGGAAGCTCCTACGAGCAGTACTTC.

This clone was counted a few times. The rearrangement joins TRBV7-9 to TRBJ2-7, with D perhaps being TRBD1 or TRBD2 (5 bases each). The CDR3 runs 16 residues. The V end lost 0 bases, the J end lost 4 bases, and 16 bases lay between the germline ends. From germline, CDR1 is SEHNR and CDR2 FQNEAQ (reference sequence). CDR3 bases: TGTGCCAGCAGCTTAGCGCCCCCCGGGACCAAATACGAGCAGTACTTC. Translating it yields CASSLAPPGTKYEQYF.